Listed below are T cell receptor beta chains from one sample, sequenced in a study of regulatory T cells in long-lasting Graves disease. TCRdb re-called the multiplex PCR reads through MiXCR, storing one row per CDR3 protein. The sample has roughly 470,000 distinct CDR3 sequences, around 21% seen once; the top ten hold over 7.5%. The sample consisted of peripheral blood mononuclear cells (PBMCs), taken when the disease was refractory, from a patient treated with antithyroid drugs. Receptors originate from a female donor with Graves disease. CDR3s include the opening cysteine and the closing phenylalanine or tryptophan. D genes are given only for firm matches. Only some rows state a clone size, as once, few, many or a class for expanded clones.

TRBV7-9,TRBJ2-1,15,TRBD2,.,CASSLEASGYNEQFF,TGTGCCAGCAGCTTAGAGGCTAGCGGTTACAATGAGCAGTTCTTC
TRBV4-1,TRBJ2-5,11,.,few,CASSQMGTQYF,TGCGCCAGCAGCCAAATGGGGACCCAGTACTTC
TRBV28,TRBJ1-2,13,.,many,CASSLSLYYGYTF,TGTGCCAGCAGTTTATCCCTGTACTATGGCTACACCTTC
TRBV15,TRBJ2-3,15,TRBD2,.,CATKELAGVSDTQYF,TGTGCCACCAAAGAACTAGCGGGAGTTTCAGATACGCAGTATTTT
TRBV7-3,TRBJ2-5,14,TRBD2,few,CASSLDSGRANLYF,TGTGCCAGCAGCTTAGATAGCGGGAGGGCCAACCTTTACTTC
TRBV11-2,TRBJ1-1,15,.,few,CASSLDSRENTEAFF,TGTGCCAGCAGCTTAGACTCCAGGGAGAACACTGAAGCTTTCTTT
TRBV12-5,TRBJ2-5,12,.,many,CASGLVVETQYF,TGTGCTAGTGGTTTGGTAGTAGAGACCCAGTACTTC
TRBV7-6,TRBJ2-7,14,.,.,CASSLGDAYREQYF,TGTGCCAGCAGCTTGGGGGACGCCTACCGCGAGCAGTACTTC
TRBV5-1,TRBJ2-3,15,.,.,CASSLQAGTTDTQYF,TGCGCCAGCAGCTTGCAGGCGGGGACGACAGATACGCAGTATTTT
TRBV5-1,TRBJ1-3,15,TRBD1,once,CASSLAGTGRNTIYF,TGCGCCAGCAGCTTGGCCGGGACAGGAAGAAACACCATATATTTT
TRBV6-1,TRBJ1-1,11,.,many,CASSEVSEAFF,TGTGCCAGCAGTGAAGTCAGCGAAGCTTTCTTT
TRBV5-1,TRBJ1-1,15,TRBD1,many,CASSLVRGQGTEAFF,TGCGCCAGCAGCTTGGTAAGGGGACAGGGCACTGAAGCTTTCTTT
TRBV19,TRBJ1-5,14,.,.,CASSIAGGNQPQHF,TGTGCCAGTAGTATAGCAGGGGGCAATCAGCCCCAGCATTTT
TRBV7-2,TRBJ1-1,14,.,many,CASSLVSRNTEAFF,TGTGCCAGCAGCTTAGTCTCTAGGAACACTGAAGCTTTCTTT
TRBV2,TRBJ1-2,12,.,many,CARGGVDYGYTF,TGTGCCAGGGGGGGAGTTGACTATGGCTACACCTTC
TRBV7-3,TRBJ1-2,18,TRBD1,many,CASSLNGRGPPPSYGYTF,TGTGCCAGCAGCTTAAACGGCAGGGGGCCGCCCCCGAGCTATGGCTACACCTTC
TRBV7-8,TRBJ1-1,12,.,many,CASSLSGDEAFF,TGTGCCAGCAGCTTATCCGGGGATGAAGCTTTCTTT
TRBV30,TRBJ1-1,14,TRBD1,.,CAWSVQGGHTEAFF,TGTGCCTGGAGTGTACAGGGGGGTCACACTGAAGCTTTCTTT